This entry features one T cell receptor (beta chain) sequence. Seattle cases were enrolled at active infection and followed longitudinally. As handled by the study authors: Using reference gene primer amplification, nucleated cell counts were estimated. The data were produced by immunoSEQ multiplex PCR, yet TCRdb's version contains in-frame clones alone and is incomplete. D and trimming come from the DNA, and the V and J calls and clone size come from that table. The sample shows 100,000 to 150,000 clones, around 85% of them seen only once. V lost 2 bases and J lost 2, with 9 bases in between. The CDR3 covers 14 residues. CDR1 LGHDT and CDR2 YNNKEL come from the germline V gene (reference sequence). These data originate in a study of blood T cell repertoires in COVID-19. Turning to the study itself: The study drew acute and convalescent COVID-19 samples from the United States, Italy and Spain.

Sequencing used peripheral blood. This sequence joins TRBV3-1 (or the pseudogene TRBV3-2) and TRBJ1-1; D may be TRBD1 (6 bases). The receptor comes from a woman at least 80 years old with COVID-19, enrolled during active disease. The CDR3 loop is CASSQIGGNTEAFF. In nucleotides, the CDR3 is TGTGCCAGCAGCCAAATAGGGGGTAACACTGAAGCTTTCTTT.